This TCR beta chain was identified in a study of blood T cell repertoires in COVID-19. For the study at large: Samples taken during acute and convalescent COVID-19 were collected in the United States, Italy and Spain.

The data were produced by immunoSEQ multiplex PCR, yet TCRdb's version contains in-frame clones alone and is incomplete. The top ten clones hold 2.1% of a sample with approximately 47,000 clones, more than 75% of them seen once. Looked up from germline, CDR1 is MDHEN and CDR2 is SYDVKM. The ends lost 6 bases at V and 8 bases at J; junction bases unmatched: 6. CDR3 length equals 14 residues. This chain joins TRBV28 and TRBJ1-6; 8 nucleotides align to TRBD1. The sequence was collected from a woman aged 60 to 75 with acute or convalescent COVID-19. What was sequenced was peripheral blood. The CDR3, as DNA: TGTGCCAGCAGGCCCGGGACAGGCTATTCACCCCTCCACTTT. Translation: CASRPGTGYSPLHF.